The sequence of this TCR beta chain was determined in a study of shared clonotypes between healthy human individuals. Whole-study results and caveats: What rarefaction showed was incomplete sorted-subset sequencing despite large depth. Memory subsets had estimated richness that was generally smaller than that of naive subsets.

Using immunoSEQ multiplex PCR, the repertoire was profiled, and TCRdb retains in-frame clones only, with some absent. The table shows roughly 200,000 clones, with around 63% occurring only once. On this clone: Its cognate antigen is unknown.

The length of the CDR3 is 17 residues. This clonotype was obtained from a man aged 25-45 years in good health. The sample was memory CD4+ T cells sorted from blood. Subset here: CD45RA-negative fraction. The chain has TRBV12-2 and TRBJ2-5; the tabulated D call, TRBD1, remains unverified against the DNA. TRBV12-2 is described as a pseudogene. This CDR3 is CASRLHYDRGLGETQYF. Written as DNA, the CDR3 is TGTGCAAGTCGACTCCATTACGACAGGGGGCTGGGAGAGACCCAGTACTTC.